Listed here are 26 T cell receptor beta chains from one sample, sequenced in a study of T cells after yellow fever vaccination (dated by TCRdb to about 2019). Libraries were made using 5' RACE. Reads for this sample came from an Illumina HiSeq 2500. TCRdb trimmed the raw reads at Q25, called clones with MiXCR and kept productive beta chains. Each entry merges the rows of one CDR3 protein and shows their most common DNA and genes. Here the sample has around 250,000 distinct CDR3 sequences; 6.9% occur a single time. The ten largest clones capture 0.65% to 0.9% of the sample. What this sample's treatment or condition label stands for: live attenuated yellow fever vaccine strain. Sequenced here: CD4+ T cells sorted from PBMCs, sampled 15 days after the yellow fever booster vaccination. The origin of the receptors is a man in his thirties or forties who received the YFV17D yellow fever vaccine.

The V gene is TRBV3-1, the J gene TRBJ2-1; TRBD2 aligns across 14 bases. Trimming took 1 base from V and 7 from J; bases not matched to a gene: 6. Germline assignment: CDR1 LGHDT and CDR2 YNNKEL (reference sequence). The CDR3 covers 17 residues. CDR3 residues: CASSQGLTSGRGNEQFF. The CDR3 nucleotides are TGTGCCAGCAGCCAAGGGCTGACTAGCGGGAGGGGGAATGAGCAGTTCTTC.

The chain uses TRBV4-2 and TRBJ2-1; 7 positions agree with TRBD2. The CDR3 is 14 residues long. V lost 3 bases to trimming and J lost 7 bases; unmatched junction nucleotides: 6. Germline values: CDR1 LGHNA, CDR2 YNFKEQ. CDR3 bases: TGTGCCAGCAGCCAGGTCGGACTAGTTAATGAGCAGTTCTTC. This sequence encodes CASSQVGLVNEQFF.

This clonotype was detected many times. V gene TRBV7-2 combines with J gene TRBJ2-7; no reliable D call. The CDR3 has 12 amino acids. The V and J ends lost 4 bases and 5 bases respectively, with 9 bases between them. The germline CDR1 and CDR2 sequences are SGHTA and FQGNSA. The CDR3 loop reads CASSSRSHEQYF. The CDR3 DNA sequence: TGTGCCAGCAGCTCCAGATCTCACGAGCAGTACTTC. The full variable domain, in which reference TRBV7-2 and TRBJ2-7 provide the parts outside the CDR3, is GAGVSQSPSNKVTEKGKDVELRCDPISGHTALYWYRQSLGQGLEFLIYFQGNSAPDKSGLPSDRFSAERTGGSVSTLTIQRTQQEDSAVYLCASSSRSHEQYFGPGTRLTVT.

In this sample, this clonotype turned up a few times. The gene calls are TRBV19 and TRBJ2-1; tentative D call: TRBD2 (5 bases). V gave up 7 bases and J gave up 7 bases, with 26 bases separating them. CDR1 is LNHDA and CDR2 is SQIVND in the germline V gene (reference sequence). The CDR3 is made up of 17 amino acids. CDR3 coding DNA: TGTGCCAGTAAAAGTAGTGGTAGCGTCTCCCGAGGTAATGAGCAGTTCTTC. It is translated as CASKSSGSVSRGNEQFF.

Here the CDR3 reads CASSLVGTRQSGANVLTF. CDR3 nucleotides: TGTGCCAGCAGCTTAGTTGGGACTAGGCAATCTGGGGCCAACGTCCTGACTTTC. This chain links TRBV11-2 with TRBJ2-6; TRBD2 agrees at 8 bases. This CDR3 is 18 amino acids long. Germline CDR1 is SGHAT and CDR2 is FQNNGV. The V segment lost 1 base and the J segment 1 base; nucleotides outside the gene matches: 6.

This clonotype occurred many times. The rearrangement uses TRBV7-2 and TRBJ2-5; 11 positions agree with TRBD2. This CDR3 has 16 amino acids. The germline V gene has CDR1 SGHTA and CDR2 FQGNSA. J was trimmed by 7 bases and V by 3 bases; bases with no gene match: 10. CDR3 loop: CASSFHGTSGITTQYF. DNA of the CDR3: TGTGCCAGCAGCTTTCACGGGACTAGCGGAATAACGACCCAGTACTTC.

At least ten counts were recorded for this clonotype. In DNA form, the CDR3 reads TGTGCCAGCAGTTCCCCCTCCGGGACAGGTTCTTCAGAGACCCAGTACTTC. Protein: CASSSPSGTGSSETQYF. The rearrangement uses TRBV12-3 or TRBV12-4 and TRBJ2-5; the match to TRBD1 covers 8 bases. This CDR3 region has 17 residues. V shed 4 bases, J shed 4 bases, and the junction held 14 bases outside the gene matches.

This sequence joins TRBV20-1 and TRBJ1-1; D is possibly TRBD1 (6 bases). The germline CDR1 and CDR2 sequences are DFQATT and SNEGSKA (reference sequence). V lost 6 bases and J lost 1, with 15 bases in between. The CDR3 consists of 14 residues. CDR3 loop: CSARAGHGNTEAFF. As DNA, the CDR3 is TGCAGTGCCCGCGCGGGACACGGGAACACTGAAGCTTTCTTT.

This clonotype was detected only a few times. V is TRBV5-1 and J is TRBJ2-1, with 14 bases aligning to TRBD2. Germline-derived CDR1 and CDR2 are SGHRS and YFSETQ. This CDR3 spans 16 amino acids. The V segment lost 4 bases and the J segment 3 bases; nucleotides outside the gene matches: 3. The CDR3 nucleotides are TGCGCCAGCAGCCCGGGACTAGCGGGAGTCTACAATGAGCAGTTCTTC. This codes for CASSPGLAGVYNEQFF.

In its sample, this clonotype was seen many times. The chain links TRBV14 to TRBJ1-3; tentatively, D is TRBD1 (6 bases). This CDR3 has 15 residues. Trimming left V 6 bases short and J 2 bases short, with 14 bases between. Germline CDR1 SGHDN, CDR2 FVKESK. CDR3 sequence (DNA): TGTGCCAGCAGTCTCGCCGGGACAACTGGAAACACCATATATTTT. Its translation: CASSLAGTTGNTIYF.

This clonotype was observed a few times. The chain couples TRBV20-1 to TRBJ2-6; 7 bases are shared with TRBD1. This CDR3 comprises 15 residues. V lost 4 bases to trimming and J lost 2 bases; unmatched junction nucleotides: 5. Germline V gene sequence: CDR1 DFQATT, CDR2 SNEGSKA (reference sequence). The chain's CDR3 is CSATLTGTGANVLTF. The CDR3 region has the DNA TGCAGTGCTACCCTGACAGGGACTGGGGCCAACGTCCTGACTTTC.

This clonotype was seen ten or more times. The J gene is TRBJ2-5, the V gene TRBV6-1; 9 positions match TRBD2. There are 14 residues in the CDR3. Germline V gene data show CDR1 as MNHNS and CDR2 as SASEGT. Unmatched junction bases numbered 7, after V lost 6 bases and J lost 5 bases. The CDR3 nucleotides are TGTGCCAGCAGACCTTATAGCGGGAGCGAGACCCAGTACTTC. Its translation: CASRPYSGSETQYF.

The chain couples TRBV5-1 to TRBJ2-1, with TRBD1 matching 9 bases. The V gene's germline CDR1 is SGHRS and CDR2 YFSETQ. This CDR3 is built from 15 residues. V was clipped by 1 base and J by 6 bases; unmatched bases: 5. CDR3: CASSLYGDRANEQFF. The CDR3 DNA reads TGCGCCAGCAGCTTGTACGGGGACAGGGCCAATGAGCAGTTCTTC.

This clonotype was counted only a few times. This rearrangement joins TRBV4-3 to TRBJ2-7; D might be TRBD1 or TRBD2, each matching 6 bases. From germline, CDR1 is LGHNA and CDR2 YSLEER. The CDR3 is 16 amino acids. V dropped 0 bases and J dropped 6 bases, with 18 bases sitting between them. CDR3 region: CASSQEMRRGGGEQYF. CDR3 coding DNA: TGCGCCAGCAGCCAAGAGATGAGGAGAGGAGGGGGCGAGCAGTACTTC.

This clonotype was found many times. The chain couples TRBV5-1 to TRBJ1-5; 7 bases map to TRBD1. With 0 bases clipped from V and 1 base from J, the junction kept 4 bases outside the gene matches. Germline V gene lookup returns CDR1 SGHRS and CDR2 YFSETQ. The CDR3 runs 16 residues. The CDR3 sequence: CASSLGQGGSNQPQHF. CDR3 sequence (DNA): TGCGCCAGCAGCTTGGGACAGGGAGGGAGCAATCAGCCCCAGCATTTT.

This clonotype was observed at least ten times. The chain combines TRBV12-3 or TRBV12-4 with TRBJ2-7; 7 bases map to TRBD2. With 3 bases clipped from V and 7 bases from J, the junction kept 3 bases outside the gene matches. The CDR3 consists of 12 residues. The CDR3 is CASSFRGEEQYF. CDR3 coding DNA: TGTGCCAGCAGTTTCCGGGGGGAGGAGCAGTACTTC.

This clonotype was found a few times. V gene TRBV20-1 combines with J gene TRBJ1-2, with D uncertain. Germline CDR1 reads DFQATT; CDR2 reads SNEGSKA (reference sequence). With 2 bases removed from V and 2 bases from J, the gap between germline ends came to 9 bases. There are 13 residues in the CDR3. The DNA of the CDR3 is TGCAGTGCTAGACTCGCAGCCAACTATGGCTACACCTTC. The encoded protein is CSARLAANYGYTF.

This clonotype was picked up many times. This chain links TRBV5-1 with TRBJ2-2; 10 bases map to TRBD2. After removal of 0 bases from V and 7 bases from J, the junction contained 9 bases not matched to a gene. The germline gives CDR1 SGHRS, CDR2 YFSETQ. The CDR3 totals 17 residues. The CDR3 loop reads CASSLAGLAGDHGELFF. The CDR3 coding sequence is TGCGCCAGCAGCTTGGCTGGGCTAGCGGGAGACCACGGGGAGCTGTTTTTT.

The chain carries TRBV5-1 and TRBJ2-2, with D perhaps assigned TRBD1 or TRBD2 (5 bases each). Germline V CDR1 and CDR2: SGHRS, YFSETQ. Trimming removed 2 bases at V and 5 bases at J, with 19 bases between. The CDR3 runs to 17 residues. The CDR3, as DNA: TGCGCCAGCAGCTTTGTACTCCGGGACCCGAGGACCGGGGAGCTGTTTTTT. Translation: CASSFVLRDPRTGELFF.

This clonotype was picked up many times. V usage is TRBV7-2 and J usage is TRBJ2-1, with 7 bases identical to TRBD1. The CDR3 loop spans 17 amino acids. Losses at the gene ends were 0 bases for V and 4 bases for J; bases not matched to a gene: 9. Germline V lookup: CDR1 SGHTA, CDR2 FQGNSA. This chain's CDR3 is CASSLAFPGQQYNEQFF. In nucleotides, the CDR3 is TGTGCCAGCAGCTTAGCTTTCCCGGGACAGCAATACAATGAGCAGTTCTTC.

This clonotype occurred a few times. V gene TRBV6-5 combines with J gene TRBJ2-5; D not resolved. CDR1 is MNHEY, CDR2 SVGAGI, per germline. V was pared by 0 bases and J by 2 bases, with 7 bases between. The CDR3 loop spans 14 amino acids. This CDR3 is CASSYSGRQETQYF. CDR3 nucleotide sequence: TGTGCCAGCAGTTACTCAGGCAGACAAGAGACCCAGTACTTC.

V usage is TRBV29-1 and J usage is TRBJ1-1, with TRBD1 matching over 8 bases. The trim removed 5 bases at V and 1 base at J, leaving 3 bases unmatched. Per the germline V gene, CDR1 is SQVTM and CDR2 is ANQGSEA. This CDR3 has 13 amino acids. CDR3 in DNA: TGCAGCGTTCGGACAGGGACGAACACTGAAGCTTTCTTT. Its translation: CSVRTGTNTEAFF.

This chain's CDR3 is CASSVEQGRTGELFF. CDR3 DNA: TGTGCCAGCAGTGTGGAACAGGGGCGAACCGGGGAGCTGTTTTTT. The chain combines TRBV2 with TRBJ2-2; 7 positions agree with TRBD1. Germline CDR1 and CDR2: SNHLY and FYNNEI. Trimming cost V 4 bases and J 5 bases; bases outside gene matches: 7. This CDR3 spans 15 amino acids. Full variable domain (outside the CDR3, taken from reference TRBV2 and TRBJ2-2): EPEVTQTPSHQVTQMGQEVILRCVPISNHLYFYWYRQILGQKVEFLVSFYNNEISEKSEIFDDQFSVERPDGSNFTLKIRSTKLEDSAMYFCASSVEQGRTGELFFGEGSRLTVL.

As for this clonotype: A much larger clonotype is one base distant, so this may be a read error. The CDR3: CASRTPRTGGTEDFF. CDR3 coding DNA: TGTGCCAGCAGGACTCCCCGGACAGGGGGCACTGAAGATTTCTTT. This chain uses TRBV6-1 with TRBJ1-1; 11 bases map to TRBD1. CDR3 length: 15 amino acids. Germline values: CDR1 MNHNS, CDR2 SASEGT.

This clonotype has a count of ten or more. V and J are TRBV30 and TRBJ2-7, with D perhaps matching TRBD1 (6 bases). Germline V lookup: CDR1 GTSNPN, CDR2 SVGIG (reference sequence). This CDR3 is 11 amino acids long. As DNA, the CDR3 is TGTGTAGGGGGACCCTCCTACGAGCAGTACTTC. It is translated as CVGGPSYEQYF. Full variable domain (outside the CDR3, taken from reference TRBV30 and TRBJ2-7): SQTIHQWPATLVQPVGSPLSLECTVEGTSNPNLYWYRQAAGRGLQLLFYSVGIGQISSEVPQNLSASRPQDRQFILSSKKLLLSDSGFYLCVGGPSYEQYFGPGTRLTVT.

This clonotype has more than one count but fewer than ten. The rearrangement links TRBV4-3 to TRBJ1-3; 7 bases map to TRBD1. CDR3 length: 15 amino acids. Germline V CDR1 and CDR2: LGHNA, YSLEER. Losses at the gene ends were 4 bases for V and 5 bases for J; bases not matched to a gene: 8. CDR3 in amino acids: CASSPDYRGRNTIYF. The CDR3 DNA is TGCGCCAGCAGCCCAGACTACAGGGGTAGAAACACCATATATTTT.